The rows below give T cell receptor beta chains drawn from one sample of a study of blood T cell repertoires in COVID-19. Only in-frame clones appear in the TCRdb table, and some are missing; sequencing was by immunoSEQ multiplex PCR. The repertoire consists of tens of thousands of clones, with 85% to 90% occurring once and the leading ten covering just under 3%. Sequenced sample: peripheral blood. These receptors all stem from a man older than 75 with acute or convalescent COVID-19. CDR3s include the opening cysteine and the closing phenylalanine or tryptophan. The order of the fields is J gene, D gene, V gene, clone size, CDR3 protein, CDR3 DNA. D genes are given only for firm matches. Size is stated for part of the rows, as once, few or many counts, or as a class when the clone is expanded.

>TRBJ2-1|TRBD1|TRBV9|NA
CASSPLPGGMEQFF
TGTGCCAGCAGCCCTCTCCCAGGGGGCATGGAGCAGTTCTTC
>TRBJ2-3|NA|TRBV30|NA
CAWSVGLTDTQYF
TGTGCCTGGAGTGTTGGGCTCACAGATACGCAGTATTTT
>TRBJ2-1|TRBD1|TRBV7-9|NA
CASSLPGQGIYEQFF
TGTGCCAGCAGCTTACCAGGACAGGGAATCTATGAGCAGTTCTTC
>TRBJ2-2|TRBD2|TRBV6-5|NA
CASHRGTSGMEELFF
TGTGCCAGCCACCGCGGGACTAGCGGGATGGAGGAGCTGTTTTTT
>TRBJ1-2|TRBD1|TRBV7-9|few
CASSFMGQSYGYTF
TGTGCCAGCAGCTTTATGGGACAGAGCTATGGCTACACCTTC
>TRBJ2-1|TRBD2|TRBV10-3|NA
CAISEGSGKGSNEQFF
TGTGCCATCAGTGAGGGAAGCGGGAAGGGCTCCAATGAGCAGTTCTTC
>TRBJ2-1|TRBD2|TRBV11-2|once
CASSPVIGLAHNEQFF
TGTGCCAGCAGCCCTGTCATCGGACTAGCCCACAATGAGCAGTTCTTC
>TRBJ2-1|TRBD2|TRBV9|NA
CASSVGGTSGRFDYNEQFF
TGTGCCAGCAGCGTGGGGGGGACTAGCGGGAGGTTTGACTACAATGAGCAGTTCTTC
>TRBJ2-7|TRBD2|TRBV5-1|NA
CASSLGLAGEQYF
TGCGCCAGCAGCCTGGGGCTAGCGGGAGAGCAGTACTTC
>TRBJ2-7|NA|TRBV2|NA
CASRINNEQYF
TGTGCCAGCAGGATTAACAACGAGCAGTACTTC
>TRBJ1-1|TRBD1|TRBV10-1|once
CASSDRDRGKDTEAFF
TGCGCCAGCAGTGATCGAGACAGGGGGAAGGACACTGAAGCTTTCTTT
>TRBJ2-5|NA|TRBV3-1/TRBV3-2|NA
CASSQRVFQETQYF
TGTGCCAGCAGCCAACGGGTCTTCCAAGAGACCCAGTACTTC
>TRBJ2-5|NA|TRBV24-1|NA
CATSSSSQETQYF
TGTGCCACCTCTTCCTCTTCCCAAGAGACCCAGTACTTC
>TRBJ1-5|NA|TRBV28|NA
CASSLNGAYSNQPQHF
TGTGCCAGCAGTTTGAATGGGGCTTATAGCAATCAGCCCCAGCATTTT
>TRBJ2-3|NA|TRBV4-2|NA
CASSQDTTDTQYF
TGTGCCAGCAGCCAAGATACTACAGATACGCAGTATTTT
>TRBJ2-1|NA|TRBV4-3|once
CASSPRTSAGNEQFF
TGCGCCAGCAGCCCTCGAACCTCGGCGGGCAATGAGCAGTTCTTC
>TRBJ2-7|TRBD1|TRBV2|NA
CASSLQGASYEQYF
TGTGCCAGCAGTTTACAGGGGGCCTCCTACGAGCAGTACTTC
>TRBJ2-1|TRBD2|TRBV6-2/TRBV6-3|few
CASSYGTSGRSSGNEQFF
TGTGCCAGCAGTTACGGGACTAGCGGGCGTAGTAGTGGCAATGAGCAGTTCTTC
>TRBJ2-7|TRBD2|TRBV30|NA
CAWSEGGSTYEQYF
TGTGCCTGGAGCGAGGGAGGGAGTACCTACGAGCAGTACTTC
>TRBJ1-4|TRBD1|TRBV19|NA
CASSERGRATNEKLFF
TGTGCCAGTAGTGAAAGGGGGCGCGCGACTAATGAAAAACTGTTTTTT
>TRBJ2-7|NA|TRBV7-2|NA
CASSLVHRYYEQYF
TGTGCCAGCAGCTTAGTCCACAGGTACTACGAGCAGTACTTC
>TRBJ2-1|TRBD2|TRBV7-8|NA
CASSALAGGSYNEQFF
TGTGCCAGCAGCGCACTAGCGGGAGGGTCCTACAATGAGCAGTTCTTC
>TRBJ2-7|TRBD2|TRBV5-1|NA
CASSPGASGGYEQYF
TGCGCCAGCAGCCCTGGTGCTAGCGGGGGCTACGAGCAGTACTTC
>TRBJ1-2|NA|TRBV25-1|few
CASSEWGEGSYRGYTF
TGTGCCAGCAGTGAATGGGGGGAAGGGTCTTATCGTGGCTACACCTTC
>TRBJ2-7|TRBD2|TRBV7-2|few
CASSLGISVAGSNEQYF
TGTGCCAGCAGCTTGGGGATTTCAGTAGCGGGGAGTAACGAGCAGTACTTC
>TRBJ2-3|NA|TRBV6-2/TRBV6-3|NA
CASSYGQGDTDTQYF
TGTGCCAGCAGTTACGGACAAGGAGACACAGATACGCAGTATTTT
>TRBJ2-1|NA|TRBV19|NA
CASSIAGSYNEQFF
TGTGCCAGTAGTATCGCCGGGTCCTACAATGAGCAGTTCTTC
>TRBJ2-7|TRBD2|TRBV19|NA
CASWGAGGPYEQYF
TGTGCCAGTTGGGGGGCGGGAGGGCCCTACGAGCAGTACTTC
>TRBJ1-2|TRBD1|TRBV5-1|NA
CASSPGTALGYTF
TGCGCCAGCAGCCCAGGGACAGCCCTTGGCTACACCTTC
>TRBJ1-2|NA|TRBV29-1|NA
CSVNGPLNYGYTF
TGCAGCGTTAATGGCCCTCTTAACTATGGCTACACCTTC
>TRBJ2-3|NA|TRBV10-3|NA
CAITDRGSTDTQYF
TGTGCCATCACTGATCGAGGAAGCACAGATACGCAGTATTTT
>TRBJ2-5|NA|TRBV7-9|NA
CASSLARTQYF
TGTGCCAGCAGCTTAGCTAGGACCCAGTACTTC